Listed below are T cell receptor beta chains from one sample, sequenced in a study of vaccination and CD4 T cells after COVID-19. These receptors have no known antigen. TCRdb recomputed calls from the PCR reads with MiXCR, one row per CDR3 protein. Among 15,000 or so distinct CDR3 sequences listed, almost 50% were seen once. Source: cultured CD4+ T cells from blood, taken after SARS-CoV-2 vaccination. These receptors were taken from a human donor with COVID-19. The CDR3 runs from the conserved cysteine through the conserved F or W. D genes are given only for firm matches. The size of a clone is reported for some rows only, either as once, few or many, or as a class for expanded clones.

D gene	V gene	clone size	J gene	CDR3 protein	CDR3 DNA
TRBD1	TRBV20-1	-	TRBJ1-6	CSAKPGQGGSPLHF	TGCAGTGCTAAACCGGGACAGGGGGGTTCACCCCTCCACTTT
TRBD1	TRBV28	few	TRBJ2-1	CASSPYSGTGHNEQFF	TGTGCCAGCAGTCCCTACTCCGGGACAGGACACAATGAGCAGTTCTTC
-	TRBV19	-	TRBJ2-1	CASSIRQVGGYNEQFF	TGTGCCAGTAGTATTCGACAGGTAGGGGGATACAATGAGCAGTTCTTC
-	TRBV15	few	TRBJ2-7	CATSQPGPQYF	TGTGCCACCAGCCAACCGGGGCCGCAGTACTTC
-	TRBV19	few	TRBJ2-5	CASSVGGEIQETQYF	TGTGCCAGTAGTGTGGGTGGGGAAATCCAAGAGACCCAGTACTTC
-	TRBV18	-	TRBJ1-6	CASSRRTSDNSPLHF	TGTGCCAGCTCACGAAGGACTAGCGATAATTCACCCCTCCACTTT
TRBD1	TRBV7-2	few	TRBJ1-2	CASSLIRQGNYGYTF	TGTGCCAGCAGCTTAATACGACAGGGGAACTATGGCTACACCTTC
-	TRBV19	-	TRBJ1-2	CASSQSGTLHGYTF	TGTGCCAGTAGTCAATCCGGGACCCTCCATGGCTACACCTTC
TRBD2	TRBV19	-	TRBJ2-1	CASSTLSGTSAYNEQFF	TGTGCCAGTAGTACCCTCTCCGGGACTAGCGCTTACAATGAGCAGTTCTTC
-	TRBV18	few	TRBJ2-3	CASSPLGTTSTDTQYF	TGTGCCAGCTCACCACTGGGTACCACTAGCACAGATACGCAGTATTTT
-	TRBV6-1	medium-sized	TRBJ1-2	CASRRIQDSKAGYTF	TGTGCCAGCCGTCGCATACAGGACTCTAAAGCCGGCTACACCTTC
-	TRBV19	-	TRBJ2-7	CASSSWAFGAIEQYF	TGTGCCAGTAGTAGCTGGGCCTTTGGGGCTATCGAGCAGTACTTC
-	TRBV21-1	-	TRBJ2-7	CASSKRDRSYEQYF	TGTGCCAGCAGCAAGCGGGACCGCTCCTACGAGCAGTACTTC
-	TRBV5-4	-	TRBJ1-1	CASSTPLREAFF	TGTGCCAGCTCGACCCCCTTAAGAGAAGCTTTCTTT
TRBD2	TRBV5-4	few	TRBJ2-1	CASSFPTSGVNEQFF	TGTGCCAGCAGCTTCCCGACTAGCGGGGTTAATGAGCAGTTCTTC
TRBD1	TRBV9	-	TRBJ1-1	CASSARDRGNTEAFF	TGTGCCAGCAGCGCCCGGGACAGGGGGAACACTGAAGCTTTCTTT
-	TRBV6-1	-	TRBJ1-2	CATHPGNYGYTF	TGTGCCACTCACCCCGGGAACTATGGCTACACCTTC
-	TRBV1	-	TRBJ2-3	CTSPTEIAGKRSDTQYF	TGCACCAGCCCGACCGAAATAGCGGGGAAGAGATCAGATACGCAGTATTTT
TRBD1	TRBV6-1	few	TRBJ2-5	CASSPGTGDHQETQYF	TGTGCCAGCAGTCCGGGGACAGGGGACCACCAAGAGACCCAGTACTTC
-	TRBV27	-	TRBJ2-3	CANFSRADTQYF	TGTGCCAACTTCTCTCGGGCAGATACGCAGTATTTT
-	TRBV28	-	TRBJ1-5	CASSLGGIKPQHF	TGTGCCAGCAGTTTGGGGGGAATCAAGCCCCAGCATTTT
-	TRBV20-1	-	TRBJ1-1	CSARASDYTEAFF	TGCAGTGCTAGAGCTTCCGACTACACTGAAGCTTTCTTT
TRBD1	TRBV6-1	-	TRBJ1-1	CASQGRTGATEAFF	TGTGCCAGCCAGGGCCGGACAGGGGCCACTGAAGCTTTCTTT
-	TRBV5-4	-	TRBJ1-6	CASSLGRGVQNSPLHF	TGTGCCAGCAGCCTGGGGCGAGGGGTTCAGAATTCACCCCTCCACTTT
-	TRBV5-4	once	TRBJ2-7	CASADKSSYEQYF	TGTGCCAGCGCTGACAAGAGCTCCTACGAGCAGTACTTC
-	TRBV7-9	-	TRBJ1-2	CASSSPGADYGYTF	TGTGCCAGCAGCTCCCCAGGGGCGGACTATGGCTACACCTTC
-	TRBV11-2	-	TRBJ1-1	CASSLVGTALGATEAFF	TGTGCCAGCAGCTTAGTAGGGACCGCCCTGGGGGCCACTGAAGCTTTCTTT
-	TRBV19	few	TRBJ1-5	CASSTSEGSQPQHF	TGTGCCAGTAGTACGTCCGAGGGGTCTCAGCCCCAGCATTTT
TRBD1	TRBV5-1	-	TRBJ2-1	CASSHGQDIYNEQFF	TGCGCCAGCAGCCACGGACAGGACATATACAATGAGCAGTTCTTC
-	TRBV28	few	TRBJ1-2	CASTGRRSYGYTF	TGTGCCAGCACTGGGCGCAGGAGCTATGGCTACACCTTC
-	TRBV19	few	TRBJ1-3	CASERQSSGNTIYF	TGTGCCAGCGAAAGGCAGAGCTCTGGAAACACCATATATTTT
-	TRBV20-1	few	TRBJ1-3	CSATDSGNTIYF	TGCAGTGCTACAGATTCTGGAAACACCATATATTTT
-	TRBV5-4	-	TRBJ1-2	CASSPPGRTYGYTF	TGTGCCAGCAGCCCCCCGGGACGGACTTATGGCTACACCTTC
TRBD1	TRBV30	few	TRBJ1-1	CAWKEQGARTEAFF	TGTGCCTGGAAGGAACAGGGGGCCAGGACTGAAGCTTTCTTT
TRBD1	TRBV7-3	few	TRBJ1-1	CASSTQGAGTEAFF	TGTGCCAGCAGTACTCAGGGGGCTGGGACTGAAGCTTTCTTT
-	TRBV20-1	-	TRBJ1-1	CSASPYTEAFF	TGCAGTGCTAGTCCTTACACTGAAGCTTTCTTT
-	TRBV30	-	TRBJ1-2	CAWSSYRENYGYTF	TGTGCCTGGAGTTCCTACAGGGAAAACTATGGCTACACCTTC
-	TRBV6-5	-	TRBJ2-5	CASSYGEKETQYF	TGTGCCAGCAGTTACGGGGAGAAAGAGACCCAGTACTTC
-	TRBV5-1	-	TRBJ1-2	CASSLLSGLRGYTF	TGCGCCAGCAGCTTGTTATCAGGTCTGAGGGGCTACACCTTC
-	TRBV2	-	TRBJ2-7	CASSGGLHPYEQYF	TGTGCCAGCAGTGGGGGGCTCCACCCCTACGAGCAGTACTTC
-	TRBV28	few	TRBJ2-1	CASSLSAEQFF	TGTGCCAGCAGTTTAAGCGCTGAGCAGTTCTTC
-	TRBV7-3	-	TRBJ2-3	CASSYRKGSDTQYF	TGTGCCAGCAGCTACAGAAAGGGTTCAGATACGCAGTATTTT
-	TRBV30	few	TRBJ1-1	CAWSLKGGRGRTEAFF	TGTGCCTGGAGCCTAAAGGGTGGACGGGGGCGCACTGAAGCTTTCTTT
-	TRBV19	few	TRBJ2-7	CASSMAGVSYEQYF	TGTGCCAGTAGTATGGCCGGGGTTTCCTACGAGCAGTACTTC
TRBD1	TRBV2	few	TRBJ1-2	CARLGGQGSYGYTF	TGTGCCCGTTTGGGGGGACAGGGGTCCTATGGCTACACCTTC